The clone carrying this T cell receptor beta chain occurred a few times. Its antigen is currently unknown. This entry is derived from a study of CD8 T cells in ankylosing spondylitis. Whole-study results and caveats: Ankylosing spondylitis blood appeared to carry a characteristic TCR beta motif of roughly eight highly homologous variants. Disease-linked clones were found to be CD8+ and relatively rare in peripheral blood. From matched ankylosing spondylitis synovial fluid, disease-linked clones were reportedly recovered at significantly enriched levels. In reactive arthritis synovial fluid and blood, some motif variants had been reported before.

Trimming cost V 2 bases and J 7 bases, with 14 bases left between them. The CDR3 runs to 14 residues. Germline V lookup: CDR1 LNHNV, CDR2 YYDKDF (reference sequence). Using quantitative 5'-RACE with molecular barcodes, the authors made TCR beta libraries. One entry per CDR3 protein results from TCRdb running MiXCR on the 5' RACE reads. This sample has about 800,000 distinct CDR3 sequences, with 12% found just once. What was sequenced was blood, either unsorted or a sorted T cell fraction (not recorded which). The chain uses TRBV15 and TRBJ1-1; D gene ambiguous. The origin of this receptor is a male donor with ankylosing spondylitis. The CDR3 here is CATSRITTDLEAFF. CDR3 in DNA: TGTGCCACCAGCAGAATCACGACGGATCTTGAAGCTTTCTTT.